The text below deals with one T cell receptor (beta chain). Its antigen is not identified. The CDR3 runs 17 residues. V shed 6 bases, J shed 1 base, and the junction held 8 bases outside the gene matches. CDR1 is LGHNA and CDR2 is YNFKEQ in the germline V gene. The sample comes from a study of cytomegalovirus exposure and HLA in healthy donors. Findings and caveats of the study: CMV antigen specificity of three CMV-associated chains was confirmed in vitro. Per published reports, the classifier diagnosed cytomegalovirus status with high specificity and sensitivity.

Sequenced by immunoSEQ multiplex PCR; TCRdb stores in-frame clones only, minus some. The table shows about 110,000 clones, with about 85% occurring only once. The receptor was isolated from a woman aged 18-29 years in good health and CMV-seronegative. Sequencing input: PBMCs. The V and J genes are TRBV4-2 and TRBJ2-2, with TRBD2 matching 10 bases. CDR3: CASSRLAGSENTGELFF. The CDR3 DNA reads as TGTGCCAGCAGTCGACTAGCGGGCTCCGAGAACACCGGGGAGCTGTTTTTT.